This is a list of T cell receptor beta chains from one sample in a study of response to subunit inactivated influenza vaccine. Each CDR3 protein is one row after TCRdb ran MiXCR on the RT-PCR reads. The sample has fewer than 600,000 distinct CDR3 sequences; approximately 6.9% are singletons. The source was PBMCs from blood, collected around 25 months after vaccination. These receptors were taken from a man between 50 and 70 years old who received an inactivated influenza vaccine. Each CDR3 is given with its conserved first and last residue. The order of the fields is V gene, CDR3 protein.

>TRBV9
CASSVNGDTGELFF
>TRBV20-1
CSAREDTGNTGELFF
>TRBV20-1
CSATKTGRLPEAFF
>TRBV7-2
CASSVRTLYEQYF
>TRBV29-1
CSVLRDLGGGLFF
>TRBV5-1
CASSSGGDEGEQFF
>TRBV5-5
CASSLVRGSNTGELFF
>TRBV4-3
CASSQEPLSGSHNEQFF
>TRBV28
CASSSYGQGDSAYEQYF
>TRBV7-2
CASSGQGKETQYF
>TRBV6-6
CASSYSDAGANVLTF
>TRBV9
CASSVDQSSGNTIYF
>TRBV5-1
CASFRTGGTGELFF
>TRBV30
CAWSVAGELFF
>TRBV7-9
CASSFRENRPSSYEQYF
>TRBV20-1
CSVPRPTSRSETQYF
>TRBV12-3/TRBV12-4
CASSPSLASGELFF
>TRBV24-1
CATSDSRSGGYTF
>TRBV24-1
CATRRETGELFF
>TRBV6-5
CASSYLGLEKETQYF
>TRBV10-3
CAAGTSGSSDTQYF
>TRBV29-1
CSVGMGSANTGELFF
>TRBV7-2
CASGSTSGVYEQYF
>TRBV3-1
CASSHGSLRLAGTDTQYF
>TRBV20-1
CSARLAEQETQYF
>TRBV7-2
CASSLEGSETKNIQYF
>TRBV28
CATASGGSTDTQYF
>TRBV4-2
CASSQDRDRKGFQETQYF
>TRBV4-2
CASSQDLTRGSDTQYF
>TRBV10-2
CASSEGQGYSPLHF
>TRBV6-5
CASSKGANVLTF
>TRBV11-2
CASSLEVGANVLTF
>TRBV4-1
CASSPGQGDKMFF
>TRBV7-8
CASSLVAGTNNEQFF
>TRBV29-1
CSAGDRSYGYTF
>TRBV5-5
CASSVGTELLYEQYF
>TRBV6-1
CASILQGSYEQYF
>TRBV2
CASSDGQGSYTEAFF
>TRBV30
CAWSSQNQPQHF
>TRBV24-1
CATSDPGQVKYEQFF
>TRBV9
CASSVAAGGKEETQYF
>TRBV12-3/TRBV12-4
CASSPPGAGYTF
>TRBV7-3
CASSLTGAREQYF
>TRBV20-1
CSARDYWFEAFF
>TRBV19
CASTEAGTENTEAFF
>TRBV9
CASSVTGGTNTGELFF
>TRBV6-5
CASSYSMAGDTQYF
>TRBV10-2
CANRDSGRVGEQFF
>TRBV2
CASSGDGGNQPQHF
>TRBV19
CASSKRVYGNEQFF
>TRBV5-1
CASSFDQRETQYF
>TRBV20-1
CSARAIGNAVYF
>TRBV12-3/TRBV12-4
CASSLMQGQETQYF
>TRBV2
CGHKGTSSVTQYF
>TRBV4-3
CASSQYLGGAEETQYF
>TRBV11-2
CASSFGTGLEQYF
>TRBV12-3/TRBV12-4
CASSTPYEQYF
>TRBV12-3/TRBV12-4
CASSLEGTVYTF
>TRBV5-1
CASSLGSHYGYTF